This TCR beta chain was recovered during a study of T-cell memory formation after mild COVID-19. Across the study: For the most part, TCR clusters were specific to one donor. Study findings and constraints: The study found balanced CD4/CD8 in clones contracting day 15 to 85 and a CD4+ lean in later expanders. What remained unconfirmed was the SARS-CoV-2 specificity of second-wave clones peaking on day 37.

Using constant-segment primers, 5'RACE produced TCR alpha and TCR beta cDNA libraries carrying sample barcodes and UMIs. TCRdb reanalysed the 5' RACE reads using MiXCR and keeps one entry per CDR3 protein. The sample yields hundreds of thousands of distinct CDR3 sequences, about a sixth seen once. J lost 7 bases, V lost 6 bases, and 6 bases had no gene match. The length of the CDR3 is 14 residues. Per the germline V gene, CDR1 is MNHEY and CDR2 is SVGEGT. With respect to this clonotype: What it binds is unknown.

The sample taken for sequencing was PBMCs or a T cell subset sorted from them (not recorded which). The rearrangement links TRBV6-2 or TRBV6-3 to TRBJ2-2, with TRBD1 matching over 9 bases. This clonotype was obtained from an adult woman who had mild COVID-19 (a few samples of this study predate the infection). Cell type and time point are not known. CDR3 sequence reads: CASSRDRVDGELFF. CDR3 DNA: TGTGCCAGCAGCCGGGACAGGGTGGACGGGGAGCTGTTTTTT.